Each of the 8 T cell receptor beta chains below was sequenced from the same sample in a study of cytomegalovirus exposure and HLA in healthy donors. Researchers ran the PCR with 60 Vbeta and 13 Jbeta primers. Only in-frame clones appear in the TCRdb table, and some are missing; sequencing was by immunoSEQ multiplex PCR. The data show 99,000 or so clones, approximately 80% seen once. The sample taken for sequencing was PBMCs. These receptors originate from a woman between 18 and 30 years old in good health and CMV-seropositive.

The chain recombines TRBV9 with TRBJ1-2, with D perhaps TRBD1 (5 bases). Germline V gene lookup returns CDR1 SGDLS and CDR2 YYNGEE. Between the trimmed V and J ends, which lost 6 bases and 5 bases, there was a span of 20 bases. The CDR3 length is 15 residues. CDR3 bases: TGTGCCAGCACCAGAGAGGCGGGACTCGGATATGGCTACACCTTC. Its protein is CASTREAGLGYGYTF.

The chain uses TRBV2 and TRBJ2-5, with 13 bases identical to TRBD2. The CDR3 runs to 15 residues. Trimming took 6 bases from V and 5 from J; bases not matched to a gene: 6. Germline loops: CDR1 SNHLY, CDR2 FYNNEI. The CDR3 loop is CASRRTSGRIETQYF. For the CDR3, the DNA is TGTGCCAGCAGGCGGACTAGCGGGAGAATCGAGACCCAGTACTTC.

This chain links TRBV4-1 with TRBJ2-2; 12 nucleotides line up with TRBD2. After removal of 4 bases from V and 4 bases from J, the junction contained 10 bases not matched to a gene. CDR3 size: 18 residues. From germline, CDR1 is MGHRA and CDR2 YSYEKL. Here the CDR3 reads CASSPPTGLAGPTGELFF. For the CDR3, the DNA is TGCGCCAGCAGCCCACCGACCGGACTAGCGGGACCCACCGGGGAGCTGTTTTTT.

The sample holds a few counts of this clone. The J gene is TRBJ2-3, the V gene TRBV11-1; D gene uncertain. This CDR3 has 14 residues. The germline gives CDR1 SGHAT, CDR2 FQDESV (reference sequence). Trimming took 2 bases from V and 0 from J, leaving 6 bases between them. CDR3 sequence (DNA): TGTGCCAGCAGCTTAAGACATAGCACAGATACGCAGTATTTT. It translates to CASSLRHSTDTQYF.

The CDR3, as DNA: TGTGCCAGCAGCTTGGAAGCGGAAGCTTTCTTT. Translating it yields CASSLEAEAFF. The chain joins TRBV5-6 to TRBJ1-1; no reliable D call. V was shortened by 0 bases and J by 8 bases, with 5 bases between the two germline ends. Germline lookup yields CDR1 SGHDT and CDR2 YYEEEE. The CDR3 totals 11 residues.

The rearrangement uses TRBV27 and TRBJ2-1; D is undetermined. Trimming took off 3 bases at V and 2 bases at J, with 14 bases between the two ends. Germline CDR1 reads MNHEY; CDR2 reads SMNVEV (reference sequence). The CDR3 extends over 16 amino acids. The CDR3 DNA follows: TGTGCCAGCAGTTTTCAAGGCAGGTATACCTACAATGAGCAGTTCTTC. Amino acid sequence: CASSFQGRYTYNEQFF.

The chain uses TRBV15 and TRBJ2-1; 12 nucleotides line up with TRBD2. There are 16 residues in the CDR3. Germline CDR1 LNHNV, CDR2 YYDKDF (reference sequence). Germline trimming cut 4 bases from V and 3 bases from J; bases unmatched to any gene: 4. The CDR3 reads CATSIPTSGSYNEQFF. The DNA for the CDR3 is TGTGCCACCAGCATCCCGACTAGCGGGAGCTACAATGAGCAGTTCTTC.

The chain combines TRBV16 with TRBJ2-3; D may be TRBD2 (6 bases). The CDR3 has 15 amino acids. Trimming stripped 5 bases from V and 3 bases from J, with 15 bases between. Germline CDR1 KGHSY, CDR2 FQNENV. In DNA form, the CDR3 reads TGTGCCAGCAGCGAACTAGCCCGGTTTACAGATACGCAGTATTTT. This codes for CASSELARFTDTQYF.